These 2 T cell receptor beta chains were all obtained from the same sample, sequenced in a study of T cells in Graves' hyperthyroidism and ophthalmopathy. RNA transcripts gave rise to amplified TCR beta CDR3 regions. The TCR CDR3 was amplified in a first-round RT-PCR using the HTBI primer set. In TCRdb, the multiplex PCR reads were re-called with MiXCR into one record per CDR3 protein. The data show about 420,000 distinct CDR3 sequences, with 15% to 17% seen just once and roughly 13% held by the top ten. Specimen: blood. These receptors were obtained from a woman between 18 and 29 years old with Graves' hyperthyroidism.

J is TRBJ2-7 and V is TRBV28; D remains ambiguous. V lost 5 bases and J 0 bases, leaving 8 bases between the germline ends. The CDR3 covers 13 residues. Germline V gene sequence: CDR1 MDHEN, CDR2 SYDVKM. The CDR3 spells CASSPSNSYEQYF. CDR3 coding DNA: TGTGCCAGCAGTCCTTCAAACTCCTACGAGCAGTACTTC.

This clonotype was picked up many times. This sequence joins TRBV28 and TRBJ2-7, with TRBD1 matching over 7 bases. Per the germline V gene, CDR1 is MDHEN and CDR2 is SYDVKM. The CDR3 covers 17 residues. After removal of 5 bases from V and 0 bases from J, the junction contained 13 bases not matched to a gene. The CDR3 DNA reads TGTGCCAGCAGTCCCCAGGGCTTACAGGGGCGCTCCTACGAGCAGTACTTC. Translation: CASSPQGLQGRSYEQYF. Based on the CDR3 plus reference TRBV28 and TRBJ2-7, the full variable domain is DVKVTQSSRYLVKRTGEKVFLECVQDMDHENMFWYRQDPGLGLRLIYFSYDVKMKEKGDIPEGYSVSREKKERFSLILESASTNQTSMYLCASSPQGLQGRSYEQYFGPGTRLTVT.